This entry is about one T cell receptor (beta chain). The junction departs from germline at one end; a sequencing error may be responsible. This sample was taken from a study of blood T cell repertoires in COVID-19. Study-wide context: The origin of the acute and convalescent COVID-19 samples was the United States, Italy and Spain. T cells, B-cell-depleted T cells, or PBMCs supplied cDNA or gDNA.

The CDR3 sequence is 13 residues long. Germline V gives CDR1 MNHNS, CDR2 SASEGT. Sequenced by immunoSEQ multiplex PCR; TCRdb stores in-frame clones only, minus some. The data hold more than 200,000 clones, with approximately 85% observed a single time. Specimen: peripheral blood. This clonotype was sampled from a human donor in a cohort sampled during active COVID-19. The rearrangement joins TRBV6-1 to TRBJ2-7; 7 positions agree with TRBD1. CDR3 sequence: CASREDRAYEQYF. The CDR3 nucleotides are TGTGCCAGCAGGGAAGACAGGGCCTACGAGCAGTACTTC.